This entry features one TCR beta chain sequence. Germline CDR1 and CDR2: SEHNR and FQNEAQ (reference sequence). The CDR3 has 13 residues. Losses at the gene ends were 5 bases for V and 13 bases for J; bases not matched to a gene: 8. TCRdb ran MiXCR on the 5' RACE reads and lists one entry per CDR3 protein. The table lists some 120,000 distinct CDR3 sequences, more than 9% of them singletons. The data derive from a study of spatial heterogeneity in lung cancer. Study summary: Samples were obtained from more than 70 donors, all untreated early-stage non-small cell lung cancer patients. Sequenced follow-up PBMC samples came a median of about 26 months after resection, where available. Averaged across combinations, each unique TCR and UMI pairing appeared more than ten times in raw reads, which were uncorrected.

Regarding time point: blood at routine non-recurrence follow-up after resection. No cell sorting; template was whole RNA from tumor, lung tissue or PBMC. The sequencing here drew on PBMCs, taken at follow-up. V is TRBV7-9 and J is TRBJ1-6; 7 bases line up with TRBD1. This TCR was recovered from a male donor with early-stage non-small cell lung cancer. CDR3 nucleotide sequence: TGTGCCAGCAGCGTGAAACAGGGGCATCCCCTCCACTTT. Translation gives CASSVKQGHPLHF.